The T cell receptor (beta chain) described here comes from a study of Graves' ophthalmopathy and Graves' hyperthyroidism. Study results and caveats: Most expanded clonotypes in thyroid above 0.001 frequency also showed up in blood.

The CDR3 sequence is 14 residues long. CDR1 and CDR2 from the germline V gene are MNHNS and SASEGT. The study amplified TCR beta CDR3 regions using RNA transcripts. Second-round multiplex PCR came after first-round RT-PCR with HTBI primers. Each CDR3 protein is one row after TCRdb ran MiXCR on the multiplex PCR reads. The sample lists a few hundred thousand distinct CDR3 sequences, around a fifth seen once, with roughly 3% in the top ten. This clonotype was recorded at least ten times. Antigen: not known. At one of its ends the junction is not consistent with the germline gene, which may arise from a read error.

Sequencing was carried out using peripheral blood. This chain uses TRBV6-1 with TRBJ2-7; 10 bases map to TRBD1. The sequence came from a woman aged 18 to 35 with stable Graves' hyperthyroidism. The CDR3 here is CASSPGQGSYEQCF. In nucleotides, the CDR3 is TGTGCCAGCAGCCCGGGACAGGGGTCTTACGAGCAGTGCTTC.